This TCR beta chain was recovered during a study of neurological immune-mediated disorders. cDNA was made by 5'RACE with 10-nucleotide random UMIs. TCRdb ran MiXCR on the 5' RACE reads and lists one entry per CDR3 protein. The sample lists tens of thousands of distinct CDR3 sequences; about 2.5% were seen once. The table lists this clonotype with a count of one. Its antigen is unknown. Study-level findings and limits: The greatest degree of TCR clonal expansion was observed in HTLV-1-associated myelopathy, with the lowest in multiple sclerosis, below that of healthy controls.

V lost 3 bases and J lost 4, with 11 bases in between. This CDR3 region has 14 residues. The germline CDR1 and CDR2 sequences are LGHDT and YNNKEL (reference sequence). The V gene is TRBV3-1, the J gene TRBJ2-3, with TRBD2 as a possible D gene (5 bases). The source of this sequence is a man aged 50 or older with multiple sclerosis. The specimen was PBMCs. CDR3 nucleotide sequence: TGTGCCAGCAGCCAGCCTAGCTTTGCAGATACGCAGTATTTT. Its translation is CASSQPSFADTQYF.